The next 5 T cell receptor beta chains were all read from a single sample in a study of blood T cell repertoires in COVID-19. Repertoires were generated with immunoSEQ multiplex PCR, while TCRdb's copy carries only in-frame clones and drops some. The sample lists 250,000 or so clones; around 90% were seen once. Sequencing was carried out using peripheral blood. Every receptor here comes from a woman in her fifties or sixties with COVID-19, enrolled during active disease.

This clone has a handful of counts. The chain employs TRBV9 and TRBJ1-2; no reliable D call. Trimming shortened V by 0 bases and J by 8 bases, and 14 bases separated the two germline ends. The germline V gene has CDR1 SGDLS and CDR2 YYNGEE. This CDR3 comprises 14 residues. CDR3 sequence reads: CASSVEMGSRGYTF. CDR3 DNA sequence: TGTGCCAGCAGCGTAGAAATGGGCTCGCGAGGCTACACCTTC.

The V gene is TRBV6-6, the J gene TRBJ1-4; possible D gene TRBD1, 5 bases. The ends were cut back, 5 bases at V and 11 bases at J, with 21 bases in the middle. Germline CDR1 is MNHNY and CDR2 is SVGAGI (reference sequence). This CDR3 has 15 amino acids. The CDR3 loop is CASSRTGTQREKLFF. As DNA, the CDR3 is TGTGCCAGCAGTCGAACTGGGACTCAGAGGGAGAAACTGTTTTTT.

This chain links TRBV7-2 with TRBJ2-1, with TRBD1 as a possible D gene (6 bases). V lost 6 bases to trimming and J lost 0 bases, with 12 bases between them. CDR3 size: 15 residues. Looked up from germline, CDR1 is SGHTA and CDR2 is FQGNSA. This CDR3 is CASRRQGRSYNEQFF. The CDR3 nucleotides are TGTGCCAGCAGGCGTCAGGGGCGCTCCTACAATGAGCAGTTCTTC.

The chain employs TRBV7-6 and TRBJ2-3; 14 nucleotides align to TRBD2. The CDR3 runs 15 residues. The V segment lost 5 bases and the J segment 7 bases; nucleotides outside the gene matches: 5. Looked up from germline, CDR1 is SGHVS and CDR2 is FNYEAQ. The CDR3 nucleotides read TGTGCCAGCAGCCAAAGGACTAGCGGGGGGAATACGCAGTATTTT. Its protein product is CASSQRTSGGNTQYF.

The chain uses TRBV19 and TRBJ1-4; 8 nucleotides match TRBD1. The CDR3 sequence is 16 residues long. Germline CDR1 is LNHDA and CDR2 is SQIVND (reference sequence). The V and J ends lost 6 bases and 5 bases, in that order; junction bases with no gene match: 11. The CDR3 nucleotides read TGTGCCAGTAGCCACAGGGGGAGATCGATCAATGAAAAACTGTTTTTT. This gives the protein CASSHRGRSINEKLFF.